The T cell receptor (beta chain) described here comes from a study of OX40 agonist ivuxolimab in advanced cancers. Across the study: People in dose escalation had one of these cancers: hepatocellular carcinoma, melanoma, renal cell or head and neck cancer. Three partial responders included one hepatocellular carcinoma patient and two cutaneous melanoma patients.

The CDR3 length is 14 residues. Germline V gene data show CDR1 as SGHKS and CDR2 as YYEKEE (reference sequence). The junction had 5 bases not matched to a gene; V was cut back by 5 bases and J by 6 bases. Method: immunoSEQ multiplex PCR; TCRdb's copy keeps in-frame clones and lacks some. The sample shows about 20,000 clones, approximately 79% of them seen only once. The origin of this receptor is an adult with an advanced solid tumor such as melanoma, head and neck, liver or kidney cancer. The gene calls are TRBV5-5 and TRBJ2-1; 10 nucleotides agree with TRBD1. This specimen consisted of CD4+ or CD8+ T cells sorted from blood, obtained in a trial of the OX40 agonist ivuxolimab. The CDR3 bases are TGTGCCAGCAGGGGGGACAGGGGCGCCAATGAGCAGTTCTTC. Its protein product is CASRGDRGANEQFF.